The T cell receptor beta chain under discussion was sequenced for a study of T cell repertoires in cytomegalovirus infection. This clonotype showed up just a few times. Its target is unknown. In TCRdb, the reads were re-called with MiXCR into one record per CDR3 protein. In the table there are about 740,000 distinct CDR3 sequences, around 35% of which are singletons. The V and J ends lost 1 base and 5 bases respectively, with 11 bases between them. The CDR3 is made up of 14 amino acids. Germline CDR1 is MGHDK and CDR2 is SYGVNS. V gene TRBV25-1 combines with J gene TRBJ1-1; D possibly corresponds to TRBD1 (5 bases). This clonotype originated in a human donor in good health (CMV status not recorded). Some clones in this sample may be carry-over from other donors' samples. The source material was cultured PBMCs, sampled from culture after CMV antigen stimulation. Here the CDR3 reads CASSELGGETEAFF. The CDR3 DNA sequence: TGTGCCAGCAGTGAATTGGGAGGGGAGACTGAAGCTTTCTTT.